Listed here are 17 T cell receptor beta chains from one sample, sequenced in a study of patients and donors after allogeneic stem cell transplantation. TCRdb reanalysed the RT-PCR reads using MiXCR and keeps one entry per CDR3 protein. The sample contains hundreds of thousands of distinct CDR3 sequences, approximately 16% of which appear only once. The material sequenced was blood, either unsorted or a sorted T cell fraction (not recorded which). The receptors were gathered from a human donor who was either an allogeneic HSCT recipient or a stem cell or donor lymphocyte infusion donor (not recorded which). It is not recorded whose cells these are; they may come from a transplant donor.

This clonotype was observed a few times. V and J are TRBV20-1 and TRBJ2-1; 10 bases match TRBD2. The CDR3 has 15 residues. Trimming cost V 3 bases and J 1 base; bases outside gene matches: 3. Per germline, CDR1 DFQATT and CDR2 SNEGSKA (reference sequence). CDR3 residues: CSARKRGGSYNEQFF. CDR3 sequence (DNA): TGCAGTGCTAGGAAGCGGGGGGGATCCTACAATGAGCAGTTCTTC.

CDR3 sequence reads: CASSASGDLDEQFF. DNA for the CDR3: TGTGCCAGCAGCGCAAGCGGGGATCTCGATGAGCAGTTCTTC. This sequence joins TRBV7-9 and TRBJ2-1; 7 bases fit TRBD2. This CDR3 comprises 14 residues. Germline loops: CDR1 SEHNR, CDR2 FQNEAQ (reference sequence). V dropped 5 bases and J dropped 8; count of bases not matched to a gene: 9.

The genes are TRBV6-1 and TRBJ2-6; D possibly corresponds to TRBD1 (6 bases). The V gene lost 6 bases and the J gene lost 0 bases, with 18 bases spanning the gap. The CDR3 runs 18 residues. Germline V gives CDR1 MNHNS, CDR2 SASEGT. The CDR3, as DNA: TGTGCCAGCAGACGACCGGGACAAGGGTCCTCTGGGGCCAACGTCCTGACTTTC. It specifies CASRRPGQGSSGANVLTF.

The chain couples TRBV7-2 to TRBJ2-2, with 10 bases that match TRBD2. This CDR3 has 15 residues. The J segment lost 3 bases and the V segment lost 5 bases, leaving 3 bases of the junction unmatched. CDR1 is SGHTA and CDR2 is FQGNSA in the germline V gene. This CDR3 reads CASSALAGDTGELFF. The CDR3 DNA is TGTGCCAGCAGCGCCCTAGCGGGAGACACCGGGGAGCTGTTTTTT.

This chain links TRBV20-1 with TRBJ2-1; TRBD2 aligns across 12 bases. This CDR3 comprises 15 residues. The germline V gene has CDR1 DFQATT and CDR2 SNEGSKA (reference sequence). After removal of 6 bases from V and 2 bases from J, the junction contained 5 bases not matched to a gene. CDR3 region: CSARASGRAYNEQFF. CDR3 sequence (DNA): TGCAGTGCCCGGGCTAGCGGGAGGGCCTACAATGAGCAGTTCTTC.

This chain joins TRBV20-1 and TRBJ2-5; tentatively, D is TRBD2 (6 bases). This CDR3 has 13 amino acids. V was cut by 5 bases and J by 4 bases, with 14 bases left in between. In germline, CDR1 is DFQATT, CDR2 SNEGSKA (reference sequence). CDR3 protein: CSAQRQGGETQYF. The CDR3 bases are TGCAGTGCTCAAAGGCAGGGAGGAGAGACCCAGTACTTC.

This clonotype occurred a few times. The CDR3 DNA is TGCAGCGTTGCGGCAGCGAGCACAGATACGCAGTATTTT. Amino acids: CSVAAASTDTQYF. This chain uses TRBV29-1 with TRBJ2-3; D remains ambiguous. This CDR3 region has 13 residues. Germline V lookup: CDR1 SQVTM, CDR2 ANQGSEA. V was clipped by 4 bases and J by 0 bases, with 8 bases between them.

The sample holds many counts of this clonotype. The chain employs TRBV29-1 and TRBJ2-1; 8 positions agree with TRBD1. The germline V gene has CDR1 SQVTM and CDR2 ANQGSEA. The CDR3 covers 14 residues. Trimming took 7 bases from V and 6 from J; bases not matched to a gene: 11. The DNA of the CDR3 is TGCAGCGACCTCCAGGGGGCAAATTTCAATGAGCAGTTCTTC. It codes for CSDLQGANFNEQFF.

This clonotype was observed a handful of times. CDR3 region: CASSLEFAGTQYF. DNA for the CDR3: TGTGCCAGCAGCTTGGAGTTCGCCGGTACGCAGTATTTT. The V gene is TRBV5-5, the J gene TRBJ2-3; D gene uncertain. V lost 0 bases and J lost 8, with 10 bases in between. The CDR3 runs to 13 residues. Germline V gene sequence: CDR1 SGHKS, CDR2 YYEKEE (reference sequence).

The genes are TRBV7-9 and TRBJ2-1, with 8 bases fitting TRBD1. The J segment lost 2 bases and the V segment lost 0 bases, leaving 3 bases of the junction unmatched. Germline-derived CDR1 and CDR2 are SEHNR and FQNEAQ (reference sequence). This CDR3 has 16 residues. Here the CDR3 reads CASSLAWDRPYNEQFF. Here the CDR3 DNA reads TGTGCCAGCAGCTTAGCGTGGGACAGGCCCTACAATGAGCAGTTCTTC.

This chain uses TRBV7-2 with TRBJ2-7; 8 bases are a match to TRBD2. Germline lookup yields CDR1 SGHTA and CDR2 FQGNSA. Germline trimming cut 5 bases from V and 6 bases from J; bases unmatched to any gene: 6. The CDR3 consists of 13 residues. The CDR3, as DNA: TGTGCCAGCAGCCGACGGGCGGGAGGCGAGCAGTACTTC. As protein: CASSRRAGGEQYF. The complete variable domain, with remaining parts taken from reference TRBV7-2 and TRBJ2-7, reads GAGVSQSPSNKVTEKGKDVELRCDPISGHTALYWYRQSLGQGLEFLIYFQGNSAPDKSGLPSDRFSAERTGGSVSTLTIQRTQQEDSAVYLCASSRRAGGEQYFGPGTRLTVT.

This clonotype was counted ten times or more. The rearrangement uses TRBV29-1 and TRBJ2-3; D not resolved. Per germline, CDR1 SQVTM and CDR2 ANQGSEA. There are 13 residues in the CDR3. The ends were cut back, 1 base at V and 3 bases at J, with 8 bases in the middle. The CDR3 loop reads CSVEGGSTDTQYF. The DNA of the CDR3 is TGCAGCGTTGAAGGTGGTTCTACAGATACGCAGTATTTT.

This clonotype was counted at least ten times. This rearrangement joins TRBV9 to TRBJ1-1; 8 nucleotides match TRBD1. The CDR3 is 13 amino acids. The J segment lost 6 bases and the V segment lost 4 bases, leaving 5 bases of the junction unmatched. Germline V gene sequence: CDR1 SGDLS, CDR2 YYNGEE. The CDR3 DNA follows: TGTGCCAGCAGCAGGACAGGGAGGCCTGAAGCTTTCTTT. It yields the protein CASSRTGRPEAFF.

This clonotype was seen only a few times. This chain links TRBV5-1 with TRBJ2-5, with TRBD1 matching over 7 bases. The CDR3 is 15 amino acids. In germline, CDR1 is SGHRS, CDR2 YFSETQ. V was pared by 4 bases and J by 5 bases, with 11 bases of the junction left unmatched. The CDR3, as DNA: TGCGCCAGCAGCGGGGGACAGAAAGGTGGGGAGACCCAGTACTTC. Its translation is CASSGGQKGGETQYF.

This clonotype was found a few times. V gene TRBV20-1 combines with J gene TRBJ2-1; 8 positions match TRBD2. Germline loops: CDR1 DFQATT, CDR2 SNEGSKA (reference sequence). With 6 bases clipped from V and 5 bases from J, the junction kept 6 bases outside the gene matches. The CDR3 loop spans 13 amino acids. The CDR3 nucleotides are TGCAGTGCGGGGCGGGAGGAGAACAATGAGCAGTTCTTC. As protein: CSAGREENNEQFF.

This chain links TRBV10-3 with TRBJ2-1; 7 bases match TRBD1. CDR3 length: 11 residues. Per the germline V gene, CDR1 is ENHRY and CDR2 is SYGVKD. Germline trimming cut 10 bases from V and 7 bases from J; bases unmatched to any gene: 4. This CDR3 reads CATRGLNEQFF. The CDR3 region has the DNA TGTGCCACAAGGGGGCTTAATGAGCAGTTCTTC.

This clonotype has a handful of counts. V is TRBV7-3 and J is TRBJ2-5, with TRBD2 matching over 12 bases. Germline values: CDR1 SGHTA, CDR2 FQGTGA. With V trimmed by 2 bases and J by 3 bases, 4 bases remained unmatched. This CDR3 region has 16 residues. The CDR3 region has the DNA TGTGCCAGCAGCTTAGGGCTAGCGGGAGGGAAAGAGACCCAGTACTTC. Residues: CASSLGLAGGKETQYF.